This T cell receptor (beta chain) emerged from a study of cytomegalovirus exposure and HLA in healthy donors. General study findings and limits: The authors judged a highly shared variant cluster likely a sequencing artifact. Common viral pathogens seemed, in a later analysis, to connect with several of the most significant clusters.

V dropped 6 bases and J dropped 8; count of bases not matched to a gene: 11. The V gene's germline CDR1 is LGHNT and CDR2 FRNRAP. The CDR3 spans 14 residues. PCR used 60 Vbeta primers and 13 Jbeta primers. Clones were sequenced by immunoSEQ multiplex PCR, and TCRdb holds only the in-frame ones, with some missing. Here the sample table reports about 130,000 clones. A note on this clone: Its antigen remains unknown.

This receptor was taken from a man aged 25 to 40 in good health and CMV-seronegative. The rearrangement links TRBV12-5 to TRBJ2-3, with TRBD2 identical over 7 bases. The sample was PBMCs. CDR3 residues: CASGPSGVRVTQYF. The CDR3 DNA reads as TGTGCTAGTGGCCCCAGCGGGGTTCGGGTTACGCAGTATTTT.